This TCR beta chain was captured in a study of blood T cell repertoires in COVID-19. Overall study context: The United States, Italy and Spain were the sources of the acute and convalescent COVID-19 samples. T cells, B-cell-depleted T cells, or PBMCs provided the cDNA or gDNA that served as material.

Authors' processing steps: Nucleated cell counts were estimated from reference gene primer amplification. Libraries were prepared by immunoSEQ multiplex PCR; TCRdb keeps only in-frame clonotypes and omits some of them. V, J and clone size are those of that table, while D and trimming were read from the DNA. The sample has 100,000 to 150,000 clones, about 84% seen once. This clonotype was sampled from a human donor in a cohort sampled during active COVID-19. The sample taken for sequencing was peripheral blood.

The CDR3, as DNA: TGTGCCAGCTCAGGACAGGGGACCGTTAGCAATCAGCCCCAGCATTTT. Translation gives CASSGQGTVSNQPQHF. The gene calls are TRBV18 and TRBJ1-5; 9 bases are shared with TRBD1. The CDR3 is 16 amino acids. The junction had 5 bases not matched to a gene; V was cut back by 5 bases and J by 0 bases. In germline, CDR1 is KGHSH, CDR2 LQKENI.